These T cell receptor beta chains were read from a single sample in a study of human CD8 memory T cell subsets. No DNA is given; TCRdb re-called the 5' RACE reads and lists each CDR3 protein once. In total, the table holds fewer than 10,000 distinct CDR3 sequences. The specimen sequenced was CD8+ T cells from PBMCs. The receptor set was obtained from a human donor in good health. The CDR3 runs from the conserved cysteine through the conserved F or W. For some rows the clone size is stated as once, few or many, or as a class when expanded; others skip it.

CDR3aa,v_gene,j_gene,abundance
CASMADYYNEQFF,TRBV19,TRBJ2-1,medium-sized
CSALELASNTGELFF,TRBV20-1,TRBJ2-2,.
CASSLEVSYEQYF,TRBV5-5,TRBJ2-7,.
CASSSTRQGLRGNQPQHF,TRBV7-8,TRBJ1-5,.
CASSKVGQGINEQYF,TRBV9,TRBJ2-7,.
CASSSRETSGSLYEQYF,TRBV27,TRBJ2-7,medium-sized
CASSQGSGGEYNEQFF,TRBV4-3,TRBJ2-1,medium-sized
CSARDSTGVYEQYF,TRBV20-1,TRBJ2-7,medium-sized
CASSPVASGKETQYF,TRBV7-9,TRBJ2-5,.
CSALGPSYEQYF,TRBV20-1,TRBJ2-7,.
CASSVFLAGVRADTQYF,TRBV2,TRBJ2-3,.
CASSVQGAGTDTQYF,TRBV6-2/TRBV6-3,TRBJ2-3,.
CSAGTTNTGELFF,TRBV29-1,TRBJ2-2,.
CASSSMGRHQETQYF,TRBV27,TRBJ2-5,.
CASSPSQQGNYGYTF,TRBV4-3,TRBJ1-2,medium-sized
CASSPPRLGNEGLQETQYF,TRBV7-9,TRBJ2-5,.
CASTRLAGIYEQYF,TRBV11-1,TRBJ2-7,.
CASSLSRASYEQYF,TRBV27,TRBJ2-7,.
CASSSGNRVDANTEAFF,TRBV9,TRBJ1-1,.
CASSQEARGTYEQYF,TRBV14,TRBJ2-7,.
CASSLALPDTQYF,TRBV7-9,TRBJ2-3,.
CASRETGGATDTQYF,TRBV2,TRBJ2-3,large
CAISEIPPTSGSTYEQYF,TRBV10-3,TRBJ2-7,.
CASSSSRVGEQYF,TRBV7-9,TRBJ2-7,.
CASSSRTGLGETQYF,TRBV7-9,TRBJ2-5,.
CASSPRTVLDEQFF,TRBV12-3/TRBV12-4,TRBJ2-1,.
CASSHLDLNEQFF,TRBV7-6,TRBJ2-1,.